This T cell receptor beta chain appears in the sequencing data of a study of vaccination effects on CD4 cells after COVID-19. Study-level background: A median of 72 days separated the second dose and sampling. Study-wide findings and caveats: By a late point after vaccination, infection- and vaccine-induced clones had shrunk markedly through clonal contraction.

In the case of this clone: What it binds is not known.

With the ViraFEST assay, the study expanded antigen-specific CD4+ T cells using viral peptide pools, then sequenced them. Following a roughly 9-day culture, CD4+ T cells were purified. Two-dose BNT162b2 or mRNA-1273 vaccination was given to participants. According to the study, vaccine recipients showed no prior SARS-CoV-2 infection and negative nucleocapsid antibodies. Half-medium replacement with IL-2 medium occurred on days 3 and 7. Profiled with immunoSEQ multiplex PCR; TCRdb holds only in-frame clones, not every one. The sample includes approximately 70,000 clones, over 70% of them seen just once. CDR1 WSHSY and CDR2 SAAADI come from the germline V gene. This CDR3 comprises 17 residues. Trimming took 0 bases from V and 4 from J; bases not matched to a gene: 4.

The rearrangement links TRBV10-2 to TRBJ2-1; 12 nucleotides line up with TRBD1. Sample: CD4+ T cells from PBMCs cultured with HCoV-229E spike peptides, taken after COVID-19 vaccination. The TCR originated in a human donor who received a COVID-19 vaccine. The CDR3 is CASSESRGQGAYNEQFF. CDR3 sequence (DNA): TGCGCCAGCAGTGAGTCCCGGGGACAGGGGGCATACAATGAGCAGTTCTTC.